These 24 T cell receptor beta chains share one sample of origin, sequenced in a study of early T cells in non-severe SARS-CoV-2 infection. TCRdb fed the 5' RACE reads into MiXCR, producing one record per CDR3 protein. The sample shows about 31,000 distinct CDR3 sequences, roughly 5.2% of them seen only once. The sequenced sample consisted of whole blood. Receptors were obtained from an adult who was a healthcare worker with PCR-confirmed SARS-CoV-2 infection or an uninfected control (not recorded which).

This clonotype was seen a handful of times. CDR3 sequence reads: CSDRPKGNEQFF. Written as DNA, the CDR3 is TGCAGCGACAGACCTAAGGGCAATGAGCAGTTCTTC. The genes are TRBV29-1 and TRBJ2-1; no clear D. Germline-derived CDR1 and CDR2 are SQVTM and ANQGSEA. The CDR3 is made up of 12 amino acids. V was clipped by 7 bases and J by 6 bases, with 13 bases between them.

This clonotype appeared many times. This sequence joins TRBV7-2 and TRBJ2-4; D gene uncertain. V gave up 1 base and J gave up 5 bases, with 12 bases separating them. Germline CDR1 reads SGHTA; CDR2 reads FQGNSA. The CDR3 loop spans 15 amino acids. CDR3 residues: CASSLGSRPENIQYF. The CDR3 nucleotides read TGTGCCAGCAGCTTAGGCAGCCGCCCCGAAAACATTCAGTACTTC.

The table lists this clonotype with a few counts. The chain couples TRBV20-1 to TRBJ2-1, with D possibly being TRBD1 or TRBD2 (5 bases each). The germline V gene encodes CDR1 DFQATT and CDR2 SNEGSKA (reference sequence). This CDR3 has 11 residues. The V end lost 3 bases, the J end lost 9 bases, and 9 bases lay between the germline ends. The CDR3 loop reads CSARGVSEQFF. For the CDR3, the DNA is TGCAGTGCTAGGGGGGTCAGTGAGCAGTTCTTC.

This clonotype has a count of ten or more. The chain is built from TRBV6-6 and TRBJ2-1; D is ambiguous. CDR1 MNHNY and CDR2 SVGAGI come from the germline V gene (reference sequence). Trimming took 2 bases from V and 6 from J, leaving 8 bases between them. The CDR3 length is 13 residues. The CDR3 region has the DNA TGTGCCAGCAGTTACAGGGCTACCAATGAGCAGTTCTTC. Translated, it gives CASSYRATNEQFF.

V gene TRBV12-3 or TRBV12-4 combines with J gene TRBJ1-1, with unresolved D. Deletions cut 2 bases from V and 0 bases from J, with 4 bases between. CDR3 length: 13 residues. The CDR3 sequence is CASSLRVNTEAFF. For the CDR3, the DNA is TGTGCCAGCAGTTTAAGGGTGAACACTGAAGCTTTCTTT.

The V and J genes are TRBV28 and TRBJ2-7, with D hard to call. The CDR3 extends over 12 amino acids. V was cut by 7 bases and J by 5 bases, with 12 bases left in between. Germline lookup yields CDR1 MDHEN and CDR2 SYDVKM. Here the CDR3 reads CASTDFMDEQYF. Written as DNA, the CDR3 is TGTGCCAGCACCGATTTTATGGACGAGCAGTACTTC.

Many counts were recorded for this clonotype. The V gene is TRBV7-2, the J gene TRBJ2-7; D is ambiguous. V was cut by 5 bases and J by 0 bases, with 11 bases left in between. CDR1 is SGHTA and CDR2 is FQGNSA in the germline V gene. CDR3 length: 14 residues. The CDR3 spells CASSLLRSSYEQYF. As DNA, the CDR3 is TGTGCCAGCAGCCTCCTTCGGAGCTCCTACGAGCAGTACTTC.

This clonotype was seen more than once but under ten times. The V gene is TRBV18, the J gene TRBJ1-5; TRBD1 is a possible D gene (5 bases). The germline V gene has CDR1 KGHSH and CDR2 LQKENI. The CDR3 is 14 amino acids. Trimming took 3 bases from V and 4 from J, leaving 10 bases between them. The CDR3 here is CASSPGGMNQPQHF. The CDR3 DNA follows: TGTGCCAGCTCACCTGGGGGGATGAATCAGCCCCAGCATTTT. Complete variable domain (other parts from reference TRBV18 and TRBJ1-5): NAGVMQNPRHLVRRRGQEARLRCSPMKGHSHVYWYRQLPEEGLKFMVYLQKENIIDESGMPKERFSAEFPKEGPSILRIQQVVRGDSAAYFCASSPGGMNQPQHFGDGTRLSIL.

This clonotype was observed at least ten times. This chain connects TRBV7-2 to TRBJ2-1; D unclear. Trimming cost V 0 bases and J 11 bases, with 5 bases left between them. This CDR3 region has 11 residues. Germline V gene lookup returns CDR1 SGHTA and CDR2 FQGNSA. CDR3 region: CASSLAEKQFF. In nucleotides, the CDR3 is TGTGCCAGCAGCTTAGCGGAAAAGCAGTTCTTC.

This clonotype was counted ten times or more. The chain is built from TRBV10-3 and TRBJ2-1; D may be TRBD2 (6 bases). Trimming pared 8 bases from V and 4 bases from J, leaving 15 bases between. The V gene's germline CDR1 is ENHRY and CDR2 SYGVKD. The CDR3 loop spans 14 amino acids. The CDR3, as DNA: TGTGCCATCTATGGGGGACTGGGTTACAATGAGCAGTTCTTC. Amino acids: CAIYGGLGYNEQFF.

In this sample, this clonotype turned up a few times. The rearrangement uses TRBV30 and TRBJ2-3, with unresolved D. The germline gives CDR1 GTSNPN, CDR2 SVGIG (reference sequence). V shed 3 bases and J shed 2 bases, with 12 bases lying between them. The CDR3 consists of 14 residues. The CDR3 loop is CAWRPGRTTDTQYF. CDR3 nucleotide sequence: TGTGCCTGGAGGCCCGGGCGTACCACAGATACGCAGTATTTT.

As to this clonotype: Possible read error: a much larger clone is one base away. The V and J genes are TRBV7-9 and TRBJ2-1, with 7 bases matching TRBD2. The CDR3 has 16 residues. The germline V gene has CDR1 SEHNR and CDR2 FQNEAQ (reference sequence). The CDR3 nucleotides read TGTGTCAGCAGCTTAGCGGGCGGGAGATCCTACAATGAGCAGTTCTTC. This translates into CVSSLAGGRSYNEQFF.

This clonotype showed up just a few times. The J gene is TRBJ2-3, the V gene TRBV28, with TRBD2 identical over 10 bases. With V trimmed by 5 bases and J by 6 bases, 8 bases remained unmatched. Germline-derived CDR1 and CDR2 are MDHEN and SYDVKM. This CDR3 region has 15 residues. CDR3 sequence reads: CASSKSGRGPDTQYF. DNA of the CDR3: TGTGCCAGCAGTAAAAGCGGGAGGGGGCCGGATACGCAGTATTTT. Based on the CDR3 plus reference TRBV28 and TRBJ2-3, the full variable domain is DVKVTQSSRYLVKRTGEKVFLECVQDMDHENMFWYRQDPGLGLRLIYFSYDVKMKEKGDIPEGYSVSREKKERFSLILESASTNQTSMYLCASSKSGRGPDTQYFGPGTRLTVL.

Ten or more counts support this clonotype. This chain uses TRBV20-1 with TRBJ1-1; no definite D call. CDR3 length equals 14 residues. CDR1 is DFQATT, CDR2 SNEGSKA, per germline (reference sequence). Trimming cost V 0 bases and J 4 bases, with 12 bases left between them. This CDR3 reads CSARDLWRATEAFF. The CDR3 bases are TGCAGTGCTAGAGATCTTTGGAGGGCCACTGAAGCTTTCTTT.

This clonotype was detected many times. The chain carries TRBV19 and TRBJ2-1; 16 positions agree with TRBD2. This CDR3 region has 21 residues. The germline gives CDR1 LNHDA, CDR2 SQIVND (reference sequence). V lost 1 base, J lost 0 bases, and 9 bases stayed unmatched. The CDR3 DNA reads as TGTGCCAGTAGTATAGCAGGGACTAGCGGGAGGGCCCCAGGCTCCTACAATGAGCAGTTCTTC. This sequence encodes CASSIAGTSGRAPGSYNEQFF.

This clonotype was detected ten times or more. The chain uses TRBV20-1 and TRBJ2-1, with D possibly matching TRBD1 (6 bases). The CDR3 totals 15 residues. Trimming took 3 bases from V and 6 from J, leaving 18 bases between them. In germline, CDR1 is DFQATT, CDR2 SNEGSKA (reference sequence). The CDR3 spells CSAREDRNRLNEQFF. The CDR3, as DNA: TGCAGTGCTAGGGAGGACAGAAACCGCCTCAATGAGCAGTTCTTC.

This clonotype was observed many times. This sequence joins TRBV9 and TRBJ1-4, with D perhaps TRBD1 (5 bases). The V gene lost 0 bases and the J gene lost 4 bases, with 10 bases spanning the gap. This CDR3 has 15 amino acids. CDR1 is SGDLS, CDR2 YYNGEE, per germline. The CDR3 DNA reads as TGTGCCAGCAGCGTAGCGGGACGCCTTAATGAAAAACTGTTTTTT. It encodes CASSVAGRLNEKLFF.

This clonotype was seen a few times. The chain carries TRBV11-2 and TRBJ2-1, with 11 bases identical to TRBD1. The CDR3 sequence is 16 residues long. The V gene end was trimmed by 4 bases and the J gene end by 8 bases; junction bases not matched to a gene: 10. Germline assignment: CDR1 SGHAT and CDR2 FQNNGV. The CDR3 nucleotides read TGTGCCAGCAGCTCCGGAAGATGGGGACAGGGGGATGAGCAGTTCTTC. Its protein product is CASSSGRWGQGDEQFF.

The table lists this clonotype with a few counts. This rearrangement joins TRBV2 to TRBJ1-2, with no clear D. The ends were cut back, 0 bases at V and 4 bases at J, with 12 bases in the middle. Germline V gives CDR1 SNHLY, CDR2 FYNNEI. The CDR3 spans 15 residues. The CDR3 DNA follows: TGTGCCAGCAGTGAAGCGCTTTGGGTTGGCTATGGCTACACCTTC. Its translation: CASSEALWVGYGYTF.

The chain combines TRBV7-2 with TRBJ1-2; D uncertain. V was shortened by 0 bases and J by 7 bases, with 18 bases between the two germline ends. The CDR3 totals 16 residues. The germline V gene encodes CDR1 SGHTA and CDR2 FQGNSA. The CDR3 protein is CASSLANQREVFGYTF. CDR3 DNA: TGTGCCAGCAGCTTAGCGAACCAAAGAGAGGTCTTTGGCTACACCTTC.

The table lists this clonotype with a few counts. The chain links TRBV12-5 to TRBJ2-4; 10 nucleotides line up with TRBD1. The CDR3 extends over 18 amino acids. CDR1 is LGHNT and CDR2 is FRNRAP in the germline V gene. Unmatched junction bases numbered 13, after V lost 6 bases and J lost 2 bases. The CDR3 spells CASGLGLGDRGTKNIQYF. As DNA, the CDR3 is TGTGCTAGTGGCCTTGGGCTGGGGGACAGGGGTACCAAAAACATTCAGTACTTC.

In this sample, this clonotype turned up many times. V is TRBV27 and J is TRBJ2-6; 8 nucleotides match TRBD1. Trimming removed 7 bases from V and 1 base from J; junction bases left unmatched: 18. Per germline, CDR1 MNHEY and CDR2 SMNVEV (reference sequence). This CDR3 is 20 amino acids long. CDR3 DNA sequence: TGTGCCAGCACCCCAGGGGACAGGCACAGAGATTGGTCTGGGGCCAACGTCCTGACTTTC. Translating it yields CASTPGDRHRDWSGANVLTF.

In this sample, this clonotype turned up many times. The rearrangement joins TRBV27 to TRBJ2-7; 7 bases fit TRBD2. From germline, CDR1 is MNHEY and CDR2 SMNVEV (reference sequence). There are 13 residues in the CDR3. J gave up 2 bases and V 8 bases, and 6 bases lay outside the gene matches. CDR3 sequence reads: CASRGDSPYEQYF. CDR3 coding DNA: TGTGCCAGCCGGGGGGACTCCCCCTACGAGCAGTACTTC.

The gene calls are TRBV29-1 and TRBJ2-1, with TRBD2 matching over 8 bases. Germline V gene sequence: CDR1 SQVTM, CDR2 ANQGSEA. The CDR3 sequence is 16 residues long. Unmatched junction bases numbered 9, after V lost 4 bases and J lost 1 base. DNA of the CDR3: TGCAGCGTTGGCCGGGGGGGCCTTATGTCCTACAATGAGCAGTTCTTC. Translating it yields CSVGRGGLMSYNEQFF.